This entry features one TCR beta chain sequence. Its antigen is unidentified. This sample was taken from a study of T cell responses to AZD1222 COVID-19 vaccine. The J segment lost 3 bases and the V segment lost 5 bases, leaving 15 bases of the junction unmatched. The CDR3 is 17 residues long. Per the germline V gene, CDR1 is LGHDT and CDR2 is YNNKEL (reference sequence). Whole-study findings and limits: Along spike, vaccine-associated CD4 TCRs were found throughout, with dominance at 160-218 and 743-854.

This table comes from immunoSEQ multiplex PCR, and its TCRdb copy is limited to in-frame clones, with some not included. This sample yields 120,000 or so clones, of which more than 65% are seen a single time; around 27% belongs to the top ten. The sequenced sample was peripheral blood, obtained 28 days after the second AZD1222 dose. This receptor was taken from an adult who received the AZD1222 COVID-19 vaccine. V is TRBV3-1 (or the pseudogene TRBV3-2) and J is TRBJ1-1, with TRBD1 matching 7 bases. CDR3 sequence reads: CASSYRQGPRGDTEAFF. For the CDR3, the DNA is TGTGCCAGCAGCTACAGACAGGGACCCCGGGGGGACACTGAAGCTTTCTTT.